The 13 T cell receptor beta chains presented below share a single source sample, sequenced in a study of CD8 T cells in ankylosing spondylitis. TCRdb itself ran the 5' RACE reads through MiXCR, one entry per CDR3 protein. The sample includes about 190,000 distinct CDR3 sequences, approximately 13% of them seen just once. Sequenced: blood, either unsorted or a sorted T cell fraction (not recorded which). Every receptor here comes from a female donor with ankylosing spondylitis or in good health (not recorded which).

In its sample, this clonotype was seen many times. The gene calls are TRBV20-1 and TRBJ2-3; tentative D call: TRBD2 (5 bases). The V and J ends lost 6 bases and 0 bases respectively, with 13 bases between them. The CDR3 extends over 14 amino acids. The V gene's germline CDR1 is DFQATT and CDR2 SNEGSKA (reference sequence). As DNA, the CDR3 is TGCAGTGCAAACGGACGGGGAAGCACAGATACGCAGTATTTT. Encoded protein: CSANGRGSTDTQYF.

Concerning this clonotype: Being one base from a much bigger clone, this may be a read error. This chain uses TRBV7-9 with TRBJ1-1; TRBD1 aligns across 7 bases. The CDR3 runs to 12 residues. Germline V gene lookup returns CDR1 SEHNR and CDR2 FQNEAQ (reference sequence). V lost 5 bases, J lost 11 bases, and 8 bases stayed unmatched. The CDR3 region has the DNA TGTGCCAGCAGCGCCGGGACAGTCTACGCTTTCTTT. Translation gives CASSAGTVYAFF. The full variable domain, with the rest looked up from reference TRBV7-9 and TRBJ1-1, is DTGVSQNPRHKITKRGQNVTFRCDPISEHNRLYWYRQTLGQGPEFLTYFQNEAQLEKSRLLSDRFSAERPKGSFSTLEIQRTEQGDSAMYLCASSAGTVYAFFGQGTRLTVV.

This clonotype turned up a few times. This sequence joins TRBV7-9 and TRBJ1-3, with D unresolved. With 5 bases removed from V and 2 bases from J, the gap between germline ends came to 13 bases. The CDR3 is made up of 15 amino acids. Germline assignment: CDR1 SEHNR and CDR2 FQNEAQ (reference sequence). CDR3 DNA sequence: TGTGCCAGCAGCCCAGAGGGCGCGCCTGGAAACACCATATATTTT. It translates to CASSPEGAPGNTIYF.

Only a few counts were recorded for this clonotype. This sequence joins TRBV5-1 and TRBJ2-7; possible D gene TRBD1, 6 bases. The V gene's germline CDR1 is SGHRS and CDR2 YFSETQ. The CDR3 contains 13 residues. The V and J ends lost 6 bases and 1 base respectively, with 11 bases between them. Written as DNA, the CDR3 is TGCGCCAGCACCACACAGGGATCCTACGAGCAGTACTTC. This encodes CASTTQGSYEQYF.

This clonotype was seen many times. CDR3 amino acids: CASSPNSGSSYEQYF. CDR3 nucleotide sequence: TGCGCCAGCAGCCCCAATAGCGGGAGCTCCTACGAGCAGTACTTC. The rearrangement joins TRBV5-1 to TRBJ2-7, with TRBD2 matching over 9 bases. This CDR3 region has 15 residues. Germline CDR1 reads SGHRS; CDR2 reads YFSETQ. V was pared by 4 bases and J by 0 bases, with 5 bases of the junction left unmatched.

This clonotype was counted between two and nine times. The chain carries TRBV19 and TRBJ2-7; either TRBD1 or TRBD2 may fit D (7 bases each). Germline V gene lookup returns CDR1 LNHDA and CDR2 SQIVND (reference sequence). V was trimmed by 5 bases and J by 2 bases, leaving 13 bases between them. This CDR3 has 14 amino acids. The CDR3 DNA reads TGTGCCAGTAGTCCGACAGGGACTACCTACGAGCAGTACTTC. Its translation: CASSPTGTTYEQYF.

The chain carries TRBV29-1 and TRBJ1-4, with 8 bases fitting TRBD1. The CDR3 contains 13 residues. The V gene's germline CDR1 is SQVTM and CDR2 ANQGSEA. After removal of 3 bases from V and 8 bases from J, the junction contained 5 bases not matched to a gene. This chain's CDR3 is CSVDGDRGEKLFF. In DNA form, the CDR3 reads TGCAGCGTTGACGGTGACAGGGGCGAAAAACTGTTTTTT.

Many counts were recorded for this clonotype. The chain has TRBV20-1 and TRBJ2-3; tentative D call: TRBD2 (5 bases). V lost 6 bases to trimming and J lost 0 bases, with 19 bases between them. The CDR3 contains 16 residues. Germline V gene lookup returns CDR1 DFQATT and CDR2 SNEGSKA (reference sequence). The CDR3 spells CSAALGSLASTDTQYF. CDR3 coding DNA: TGCAGTGCCGCCTTGGGGAGCCTAGCTAGCACAGATACGCAGTATTTT.

This clonotype was detected ten times or more. V usage is TRBV2 and J usage is TRBJ2-5; 9 bases map to TRBD1. Per germline, CDR1 SNHLY and CDR2 FYNNEI. The J segment lost 4 bases and the V segment lost 6 bases, leaving 0 bases of the junction unmatched. This CDR3 has 12 residues. The CDR3 sequence is CASRTGGETQYF. The CDR3 DNA reads as TGTGCCAGCAGGACAGGGGGAGAGACCCAGTACTTC.

This clonotype was seen at least ten times. V usage is TRBV7-2 and J usage is TRBJ1-5; TRBD1 might be the D (6 bases). Germline V gene sequence: CDR1 SGHTA, CDR2 FQGNSA. V was shortened by 7 bases and J by 7 bases, with 14 bases between the two germline ends. This CDR3 is 13 amino acids long. CDR3 in DNA: TGTGCCAGCAACTCACAGGGATACCAGCCCCAGCATTTT. Its translation: CASNSQGYQPQHF.

The chain has TRBV7-6 and TRBJ2-3; either TRBD1 or TRBD2 may supply D (5 bases each). With 1 base removed from V and 6 bases from J, the gap between germline ends came to 17 bases. CDR3 length equals 16 residues. The germline V gene encodes CDR1 SGHVS and CDR2 FNYEAQ. CDR3 region: CASSLVGESDTDTQYF. DNA of the CDR3: TGTGCCAGCAGCTTAGTCGGGGAGTCGGACACGGATACGCAGTATTTT.

This clonotype was picked up one time. A much larger clone differs by one base, so this may be a read error. This chain links TRBV5-1 with TRBJ1-1; D is ambiguous. V lost 4 bases and J lost 1, with 11 bases in between. The germline gives CDR1 SGHRS, CDR2 YFSETQ. The CDR3 is 14 residues long. As DNA, the CDR3 is TGCGCCAGCAGCGCGGTGGCAGAGAACACTGAAGCTTTCTTT. Translated, it gives CASSAVAENTEAFF.

This clonotype was detected ten times or more. The chain carries TRBV27 and TRBJ1-5, with D perhaps TRBD1 (6 bases). This CDR3 contains 15 residues. Germline V gives CDR1 MNHEY, CDR2 SMNVEV (reference sequence). The germline V and J ends were trimmed by 6 bases and 1 base, with 13 bases remaining between them. CDR3 in DNA: TGTGCCAGCAGCTATAACAGGGCGAGCAATCAGCCCCAGCATTTT. Amino acid sequence: CASSYNRASNQPQHF.